This entry features one TCR beta chain sequence. Its antigen remains unidentified. Primers: 60 Vbeta forward and 13 Jbeta reverse. The assay was immunoSEQ multiplex PCR, and TCRdb's table has in-frame clones only and misses some. The sample yields some 90,000 clones, about 80% seen once. Germline V gene data show CDR1 as LGHNA and CDR2 as YNFKEQ. Trimming removed 2 bases from V and 0 bases from J; junction bases left unmatched: 8. This CDR3 region has 19 residues. The data derive from a study of cytomegalovirus exposure and HLA in healthy donors. Findings and limits, study-wide: One cluster of highly shared sequence variants probably arose as a sequencing artifact. In an earlier analysis, productive rearrangement rates for most beta V segments clustered near 87% or 30%. Association of fewer than 20,000 TCR beta sequences with HLA alleles was found at 0.05 false discovery rate in a later analysis.

This chain links TRBV4-2 with TRBJ2-4, with 12 nucleotides matching TRBD2. Input material: PBMCs. This sequence was found in a human donor in good health. DNA of the CDR3: TGTGCCAGCAGCCAATTTCCTAGCGGGGGGGGACTAGCCAAAAACATTCAGTACTTC. It specifies CASSQFPSGGGLAKNIQYF.